There are a few counts of the clone carrying this TCR beta chain. V was trimmed by 6 bases and J by 1 base, leaving 12 bases between them. Looked up from germline, CDR1 is KGHSH and CDR2 is LQKENI. The CDR3 consists of 14 residues. This study enrolled people aged roughly 18 to 90 from roughly 22 US geographic areas. Produced via immunoSEQ multiplex PCR; TCRdb's table is partial and in-frame only. The sample lists 200,000 or so clones, 80% to 85% occurring once. This entry is derived from a study of blood T cell repertoires in COVID-19. Turning to the study itself: Sites across the United States, Italy and Spain contributed samples from acute and convalescent COVID-19.

This receptor was obtained from a man aged 35-49 years who had recovered from COVID-19. V gene TRBV18 combines with J gene TRBJ1-1, with D uncertain. The material sequenced was PBMCs or T cells enriched from blood (not recorded which). Here the CDR3 DNA reads TGTGCCAGCTCGATGGGCAGTTCGAACACTGAAGCTTTCTTT. Amino acids: CASSMGSSNTEAFF. The full variable domain, rest sourced from reference TRBV18 and TRBJ1-1, is NAGVMQNPRHLVRRRGQEARLRCSPMKGHSHVYWYRQLPEEGLKFMVYLQKENIIDESGMPKERFSAEFPKEGPSILRIQQVVRGDSAAYFCASSMGSSNTEAFFGQGTRLTVV.